The T cell receptor (beta chain) under discussion was sequenced for a study of blood T cell repertoires in COVID-19. The method was immunoSEQ multiplex PCR; TCRdb's version includes in-frame clones alone and lacks a portion of them. The sample shows more than 85,000 clones, around 75% of them seen only once. The source material was peripheral blood. This TCR was sampled from a man aged 65 to 85 with acute or convalescent COVID-19.

The CDR3 loop reads CASSLPSGTGTDTQYF. The CDR3 region has the DNA TGTGCCAGCAGTTTGCCTAGCGGGACCGGCACAGATACGCAGTATTTT. The chain links TRBV28 to TRBJ2-3; 9 bases agree with TRBD2. The CDR3 length is 16 residues. In germline, CDR1 is MDHEN, CDR2 SYDVKM. V gave up 3 bases and J gave up 1 base; unmatched junction bases: 5.